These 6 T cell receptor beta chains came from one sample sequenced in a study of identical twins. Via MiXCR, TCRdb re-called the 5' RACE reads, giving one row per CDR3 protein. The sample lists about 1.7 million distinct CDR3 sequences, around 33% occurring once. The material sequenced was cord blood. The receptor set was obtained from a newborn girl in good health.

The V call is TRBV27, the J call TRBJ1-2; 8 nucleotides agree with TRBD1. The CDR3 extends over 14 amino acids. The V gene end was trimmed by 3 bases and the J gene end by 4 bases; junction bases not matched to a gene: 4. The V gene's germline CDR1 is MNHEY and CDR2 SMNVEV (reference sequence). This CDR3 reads CASSFRQGIYGYTF. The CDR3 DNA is TGTGCCAGCAGTTTCCGACAGGGGATCTATGGCTACACCTTC.

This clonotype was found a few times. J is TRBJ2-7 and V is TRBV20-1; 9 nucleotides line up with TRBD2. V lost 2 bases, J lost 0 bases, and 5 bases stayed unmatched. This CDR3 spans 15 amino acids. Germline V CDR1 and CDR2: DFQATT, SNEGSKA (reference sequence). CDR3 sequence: CSARSLAGSSYEQYF. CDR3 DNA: TGCAGTGCTAGATCCCTAGCGGGGAGCTCCTACGAGCAGTACTTC.

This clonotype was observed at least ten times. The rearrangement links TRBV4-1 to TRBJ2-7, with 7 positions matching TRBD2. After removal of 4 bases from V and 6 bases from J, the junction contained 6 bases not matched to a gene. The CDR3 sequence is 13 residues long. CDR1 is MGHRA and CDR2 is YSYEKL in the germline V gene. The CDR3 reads CASSRPLASEQYF. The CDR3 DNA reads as TGCGCCAGCAGCCGCCCACTAGCGTCCGAGCAGTACTTC.

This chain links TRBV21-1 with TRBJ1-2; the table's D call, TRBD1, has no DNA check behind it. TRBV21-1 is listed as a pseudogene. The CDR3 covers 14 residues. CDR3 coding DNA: TGTGCCAGCAGCAAAGAGTGGGCAGGGGATGGCTACACCTTC. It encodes CASSKEWAGDGYTF.

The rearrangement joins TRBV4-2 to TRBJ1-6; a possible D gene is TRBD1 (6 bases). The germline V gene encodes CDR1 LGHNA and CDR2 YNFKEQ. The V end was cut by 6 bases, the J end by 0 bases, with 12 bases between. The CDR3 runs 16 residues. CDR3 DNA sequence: TGTGCCAGCAGACACGGACAGAGCTCCTATAATTCACCCCTCCACTTT. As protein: CASRHGQSSYNSPLHF.

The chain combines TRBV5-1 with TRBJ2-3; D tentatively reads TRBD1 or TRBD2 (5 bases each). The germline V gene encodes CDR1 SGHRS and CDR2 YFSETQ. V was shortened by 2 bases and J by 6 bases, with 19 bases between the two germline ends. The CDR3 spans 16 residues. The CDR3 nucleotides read TGCGCCAGCAGCTTTTATGACTGGGGACCCACGGATACGCAGTATTTT. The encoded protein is CASSFYDWGPTDTQYF.